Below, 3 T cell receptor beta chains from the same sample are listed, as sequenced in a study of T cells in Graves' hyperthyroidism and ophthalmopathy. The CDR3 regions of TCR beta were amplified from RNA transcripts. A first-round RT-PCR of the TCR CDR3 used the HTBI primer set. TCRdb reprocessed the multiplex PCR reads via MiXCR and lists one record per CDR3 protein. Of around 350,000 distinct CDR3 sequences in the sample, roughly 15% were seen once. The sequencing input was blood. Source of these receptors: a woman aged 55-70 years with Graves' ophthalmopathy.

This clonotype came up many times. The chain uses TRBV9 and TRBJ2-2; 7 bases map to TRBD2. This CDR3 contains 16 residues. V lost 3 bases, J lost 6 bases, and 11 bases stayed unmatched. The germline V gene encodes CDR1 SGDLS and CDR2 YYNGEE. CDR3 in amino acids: CASSGTSALRAGELFF. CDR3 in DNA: TGTGCCAGCAGCGGAACTAGCGCCTTGAGGGCCGGGGAGCTGTTTTTT.

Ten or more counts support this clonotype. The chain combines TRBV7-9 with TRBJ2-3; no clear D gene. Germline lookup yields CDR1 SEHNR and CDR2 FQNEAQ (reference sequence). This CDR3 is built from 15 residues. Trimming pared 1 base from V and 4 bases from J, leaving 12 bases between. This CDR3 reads CASSLGVTPADTQYF. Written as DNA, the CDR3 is TGTGCCAGCAGCTTAGGCGTGACCCCCGCAGATACGCAGTATTTT.

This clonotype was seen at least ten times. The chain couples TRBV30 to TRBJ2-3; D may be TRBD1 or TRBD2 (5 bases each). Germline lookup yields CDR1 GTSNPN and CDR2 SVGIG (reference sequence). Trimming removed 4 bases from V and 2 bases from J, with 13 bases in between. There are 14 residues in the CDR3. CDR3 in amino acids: CAWKRGGITDTQYF. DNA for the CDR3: TGTGCCTGGAAGAGGGGCGGAATCACAGATACGCAGTATTTT. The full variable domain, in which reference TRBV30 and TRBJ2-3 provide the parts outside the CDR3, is SQTIHQWPATLVQPVGSPLSLECTVEGTSNPNLYWYRQAAGRGLQLLFYSVGIGQISSEVPQNLSASRPQDRQFILSSKKLLLSDSGFYLCAWKRGGITDTQYFGPGTRLTVL.